This T cell receptor (beta chain) was recorded in a study of cytomegalovirus exposure and HLA in healthy donors. The V and J ends lost 5 bases and 5 bases, in that order; junction bases with no gene match: 8. The CDR3 is 15 residues long. Germline V CDR1 and CDR2: MNHEY, SMNVEV (reference sequence). Clones were sequenced by immunoSEQ multiplex PCR, and TCRdb holds only the in-frame ones, with some missing. The table records 59,000 or so clones, roughly 87% of them present only once. This sequence joins TRBV27 and TRBJ2-2, with 7 bases identical to TRBD1. The sequence derives from a woman between 18 and 29 years old in good health and CMV-seronegative. Sequencing was done on a sample of PBMCs. CDR3 coding DNA: TGTGCCAGCAGTGACGACAGGGATCGGACCGGGGAGCTGTTTTTT. Translating it yields CASSDDRDRTGELFF.